This TCR beta chain stems from a study of cytotoxic CD8 clonotypes in ibrutinib-treated CLL. Study-level background: Partial responders roughly 25, complete 2; approximately 12 progressed and about 15 stayed in remission by median roughly 73 months.

Turning to this clone: Antigen specificity is unknown.

Using immunoSEQ multiplex PCR, the repertoire was profiled, and TCRdb retains in-frame clones only, with some absent. The sample shows under 200,000 clones, 84% of them seen only once. Regarding the study as a whole: The study found baseline clonality above age-matched healthy donors, tracking circulating CD8+ T-cell counts.

CDR3 length: 14 amino acids. CDR1 is MNHEY and CDR2 is SVGAGI in the germline V gene. Losses at the gene ends were 5 bases for V and 3 bases for J; bases not matched to a gene: 5. The receptor was isolated from a human donor with chronic lymphocytic leukemia. This specimen was PBMCs, taken after 24 months of ibrutinib treatment. V usage is TRBV6-5 and J usage is TRBJ2-7, with 9 nucleotides matching TRBD1. The CDR3 DNA reads as TGTGCCAGCAGTCCCGGACAGGGGATCTACGAGCAGTACTTC. Translation gives CASSPGQGIYEQYF.